This paragraph reports one T cell receptor (beta chain). Its cognate antigen is unknown. The entry originates in a study of human T cells and chemical hapten exposure. Study-level information: Small pooled library volume differences chiefly drove per-sample TCR yield variation.

Overall study findings and caveats: With alopecia, donors may have immune responses unlike healthy people's.

Germline-derived CDR1 and CDR2 are SGHVS and FNYEAQ. J lost 7 bases, V lost 6 bases, and 10 bases had no gene match. The CDR3 is made up of 15 amino acids. Each CDR3 protein gets one entry after TCRdb re-called the RACE reads with MiXCR. The profile covers under 200,000 distinct CDR3 sequences, with more than 12% appearing a single time and 1.5% to 2% taken by the ten largest. Specified time point: patch test 1, 2 weeks after DPC sensitization. Noted treatment: therapeutic diphenylcyclopropenone sensitization with weekly scalp DPC. The source is a woman aged 25 to 39 with alopecia areata. Some clones in this sample may be carry-over from other donors' samples. Sequencing was performed on whole blood, taken in connection with sensitization to the hapten diphenylcyclopropenone (DPC). This sequence joins TRBV7-6 and TRBJ2-1; 9 bases fit TRBD2. CDR3: CASSPVGSGRNEQFF. For the CDR3, the DNA is TGTGCCAGCAGTCCCGTTGGGAGCGGGAGGAATGAGCAGTTCTTC.